These 26 T cell receptor beta chains were sequenced from one sample in a study of human CD4 T cells and Enterobacteriaceae. Some clones are missing from TCRdb's copy, which holds only in-frame ones; the method was immunoSEQ multiplex PCR. The repertoire consists of 25,000 to 35,000 clones, with about 80% occurring once and the leading ten covering 1.7%. Memory CD4+ T cells were sorted as all CD4+ cells except CD45RA+CCR7+CD95- naive cells, over 95% pure. The sample comprised memory CD4+ T cells from blood. The receptors here all came from a human donor in good health.

CDR3 in amino acids: CASNPQGTQPQHF. The DNA of the CDR3 is TGTGCCAGCAACCCACAGGGAACCCAGCCCCAGCATTTT. The V and J genes are TRBV6-6 and TRBJ1-5; TRBD1 is a possible D gene (6 bases). This CDR3 spans 13 amino acids. Trimming pared 7 bases from V and 7 bases from J, leaving 14 bases between. From germline, CDR1 is MNHNY and CDR2 SVGAGI (reference sequence).

The J gene is TRBJ1-2, the V gene TRBV6-1, with 9 bases aligning to TRBD1. Germline CDR1 and CDR2: MNHNS and SASEGT. Trimming removed 4 bases from V and 5 bases from J; junction bases left unmatched: 5. The CDR3 is 14 amino acids. CDR3 region: CASSAVQGAYGYTF. CDR3 in DNA: TGTGCCAGCAGTGCAGTACAGGGGGCGTATGGCTACACCTTC.

The chain links TRBV7-2 to TRBJ2-3; 12 nucleotides match TRBD2. Per germline, CDR1 SGHTA and CDR2 FQGNSA. V shed 5 bases, J shed 5 bases, and the junction held 5 bases outside the gene matches. The CDR3 is made up of 15 amino acids. CDR3 sequence reads: CASSVRLAGEDTQYF. The CDR3 coding sequence is TGTGCCAGCAGCGTTCGACTAGCGGGGGAAGATACGCAGTATTTT. The full variable domain, its missing parts supplied by reference TRBV7-2 and TRBJ2-3, is GAGVSQSPSNKVTEKGKDVELRCDPISGHTALYWYRQSLGQGLEFLIYFQGNSAPDKSGLPSDRFSAERTGGSVSTLTIQRTQQEDSAVYLCASSVRLAGEDTQYFGPGTRLTVL.

The J gene is TRBJ2-7, the V gene TRBV28; D remains unclear. Trimming shortened V by 3 bases and J by 4 bases, and 10 bases separated the two germline ends. The CDR3 contains 13 residues. Per the germline V gene, CDR1 is MDHEN and CDR2 is SYDVKM. In DNA form, the CDR3 reads TGTGCCAGCAGTTTGAGCTGGGATTACGAGCAGTACTTC. As protein: CASSLSWDYEQYF. The variable domain in full, with the rest retrieved from reference TRBV28 and TRBJ2-7, is DVKVTQSSRYLVKRTGEKVFLECVQDMDHENMFWYRQDPGLGLRLIYFSYDVKMKEKGDIPEGYSVSREKKERFSLILESASTNQTSMYLCASSLSWDYEQYFGPGTRLTVT.

The rearrangement uses TRBV4-1 and TRBJ1-4; D is unresolved. V was trimmed by 0 bases and J by 6 bases, leaving 8 bases between them. The CDR3 runs 14 residues. The germline V gene encodes CDR1 MGHRA and CDR2 YSYEKL. CDR3 sequence reads: CASSQDVSDEKLFF. The CDR3 DNA follows: TGCGCCAGCAGCCAAGATGTGTCGGATGAAAAACTGTTTTTT.

The gene calls are TRBV4-2 and TRBJ1-5, with D uncertain. V was cut by 0 bases and J by 1 base, with 4 bases left in between. The CDR3 sequence is 14 residues long. Germline lookup yields CDR1 LGHNA and CDR2 YNFKEQ. CDR3 nucleotide sequence: TGTGCCAGCAGCCAAGAACAGAGCAATCAGCCCCAGCATTTT. Amino acid sequence: CASSQEQSNQPQHF.

The chain employs TRBV12-5 and TRBJ2-3; D tentatively reads TRBD1 or TRBD2 (5 bases each). This CDR3 is 12 amino acids long. The V end was cut by 7 bases, the J end by 10 bases, with 15 bases between. In germline, CDR1 is LGHNT, CDR2 FRNRAP. The CDR3 sequence: CASANPRGAQYF. Here the CDR3 DNA reads TGTGCTAGTGCCAATCCTCGAGGGGCGCAGTATTTT. Full variable domain (rest looked up from reference TRBV12-5 and TRBJ2-3): DARVTQTPRHKVTEMGQEVTMRCQPILGHNTVFWYRQTMMQGLELLAYFRNRAPLDDSGMPKDRFSAEMPDATLATLKIQPSEPRDSAVYFCASANPRGAQYFGPGTRLTVL.

The genes are TRBV5-1 and TRBJ1-1; 7 positions agree with TRBD1. The germline V gene encodes CDR1 SGHRS and CDR2 YFSETQ. This CDR3 contains 16 residues. The ends lost 0 bases at V and 2 bases at J; junction bases unmatched: 7. The CDR3 loop reads CASSLDGTAGNTEAFF. The CDR3 nucleotides read TGCGCCAGCAGCTTGGATGGGACAGCCGGTAACACTGAAGCTTTCTTT.

This clone has a single count. J is TRBJ2-1 and V is TRBV7-3; 16 nucleotides match TRBD2. The germline gives CDR1 SGHTA, CDR2 FQGTGA. The CDR3 length is 19 residues. Germline trimming cut 5 bases from V and 7 bases from J; bases unmatched to any gene: 14. CDR3 nucleotides: TGTGCCAGCAGCCCCTCCGGGACTAGCGGGAGGGCGGGGAGGAATGAGCAGTTCTTC. Its translation: CASSPSGTSGRAGRNEQFF. The full variable domain, completed using reference TRBV7-3 and TRBJ2-1, is GAGVSQTPSNKVTEKGKYVELRCDPISGHTALYWYRQSLGQGPEFLIYFQGTGAADDSGLPNDRFFAVRPEGSVSTLKIQRTERGDSAVYLCASSPSGTSGRAGRNEQFFGPGTRLTVL.

The chain is built from TRBV30 and TRBJ2-5; no clear D gene. Trimming left V 2 bases short and J 5 bases short, with 12 bases between. Germline values: CDR1 GTSNPN, CDR2 SVGIG (reference sequence). CDR3 length: 13 amino acids. Here the CDR3 reads CAWSNRRPETQYF. The CDR3 DNA follows: TGTGCCTGGAGTAACCGCCGACCGGAGACCCAGTACTTC.

The chain uses TRBV6-1 and TRBJ2-3; TRBD2 matches at 7 bases. CDR3 length equals 15 residues. Germline assignment: CDR1 MNHNS and CDR2 SASEGT. With 2 bases clipped from V and 9 bases from J, the junction kept 11 bases outside the gene matches. CDR3 in amino acids: CASSERILTSRTQYF. The DNA of the CDR3 is TGTGCCAGCAGTGAACGTATCCTGACTAGCAGAACGCAGTATTTT.

The J gene is TRBJ1-1, the V gene TRBV5-4; weak D call: TRBD1 (5 bases). V lost 3 bases to trimming and J lost 3 bases, with 12 bases between them. CDR3 length: 14 amino acids. Germline loops: CDR1 SGHNT, CDR2 YYREEE (reference sequence). The CDR3 nucleotides read TGTGCCAGCAGCTGGCGGGGGGGTGACACTGAAGCTTTCTTT. Translation gives CASSWRGGDTEAFF.

This chain links TRBV15 with TRBJ2-1; a possible D gene is TRBD2 (5 bases). V lost 6 bases and J lost 3, with 15 bases in between. Germline CDR1 and CDR2: LNHNV and YYDKDF (reference sequence). CDR3 size: 15 residues. CDR3 sequence reads: CATRGSIGVYNEQFF. CDR3 DNA: TGTGCCACCAGAGGGTCGATCGGGGTCTACAATGAGCAGTTCTTC.

This chain links TRBV2 with TRBJ1-1; TRBD1 might be the D (5 bases). Looked up from germline, CDR1 is SNHLY and CDR2 is FYNNEI. The V end was cut by 6 bases, the J end by 2 bases, with 7 bases between. The CDR3 has 12 residues. The CDR3 DNA reads as TGTGCCAGCAGCAGGGAAAACACTGAAGCTTTCTTT. Residues: CASSRENTEAFF.

CDR3 coding DNA: TGTGCCAGCAGCTGGACTAGCGGGGGGACCTACGAGCAGTACTTC. It translates to CASSWTSGGTYEQYF. The genes are TRBV7-2 and TRBJ2-7, with 14 bases aligning to TRBD2. The CDR3 length is 15 residues. The germline V gene has CDR1 SGHTA and CDR2 FQGNSA. Losses at the gene ends were 4 bases for V and 2 bases for J; bases not matched to a gene: 1.

The chain employs TRBV6-6 and TRBJ2-1; 7 nucleotides agree with TRBD2. The CDR3 consists of 15 residues. CDR1 and CDR2 (germline): MNHNY, SVGAGI (reference sequence). The V and J ends lost 2 bases and 4 bases, in that order; junction bases with no gene match: 5. The CDR3 region has the DNA TGTGCCAGCAGTTACGTGGCTAGCGGATACAATGAGCAGTTCTTC. Residues: CASSYVASGYNEQFF.

This sequence joins TRBV19 and TRBJ2-1; D tentatively fits TRBD1 or TRBD2 (5 bases each). Germline assignment: CDR1 LNHDA and CDR2 SQIVND (reference sequence). The CDR3 has 19 residues. Trimming removed 1 base from V and 0 bases from J, with 19 bases in between. Written as DNA, the CDR3 is TGTGCCAGTAGTATAGCGGGGCTCCTGAGCGGCGGCTCCTACAATGAGCAGTTCTTC. Translation: CASSIAGLLSGGSYNEQFF.

The chain is built from TRBV7-2 and TRBJ2-7; D possibly corresponds to TRBD1 (5 bases). The CDR3 loop spans 14 amino acids. CDR1 and CDR2 from the germline V gene are SGHTA and FQGNSA. V lost 3 bases and J 4 bases, leaving 13 bases between the germline ends. DNA for the CDR3: TGTGCCAGCAGCTTCGGCATCAGGGCTTACGAGCAGTACTTC. This encodes CASSFGIRAYEQYF.

CDR3 DNA: TGCGCCAGCACTACTTCGACAGGGGGTCAAGAGACCCAGTACTTC. It codes for CASTTSTGGQETQYF. The chain links TRBV5-1 to TRBJ2-5; 9 bases are shared with TRBD1. The CDR3 totals 15 residues. Germline V CDR1 and CDR2: SGHRS, YFSETQ. V lost 6 bases and J lost 2; bases outside the gene matches: 8. The variable domain in full, with the rest retrieved from reference TRBV5-1 and TRBJ2-5, is KAGVTQTPRYLIKTRGQQVTLSCSPISGHRSVSWYQQTPGQGLQFLFEYFSETQRNKGNFPGRFSGRQFSNSRSEMNVSTLELGDSALYLCASTTSTGGQETQYFGPGTRLLVL.

This clone was observed a handful of times. Here the CDR3 DNA reads TGTGCCAGCAGTCCGGGACATACCACCTCTGGAAACACCATATATTTT. It is translated as CASSPGHTTSGNTIYF. The chain links TRBV6-6 to TRBJ1-3, with a possible D match to TRBD1 (6 bases). The CDR3 is 16 residues long. Germline V lookup: CDR1 MNHNY, CDR2 SVGAGI (reference sequence). V lost 5 bases, J lost 0 bases, and 14 bases lay in between.

This clone was recorded once. This chain joins TRBV30 and TRBJ2-1; 9 bases line up with TRBD2. This CDR3 is built from 13 residues. J gave up 10 bases and V 5 bases, and 9 bases lay outside the gene matches. The V gene's germline CDR1 is GTSNPN and CDR2 SVGIG (reference sequence). Here the CDR3 reads CAWALLAGREQFF. As DNA, the CDR3 is TGTGCCTGGGCCCTCCTAGCGGGGCGGGAGCAGTTCTTC.

The chain combines TRBV18 with TRBJ1-5; no firm D call. The CDR3 consists of 13 residues. V was trimmed by 4 bases and J by 4 bases, leaving 8 bases between them. Germline assignment: CDR1 KGHSH and CDR2 LQKENI. The CDR3: CASSQTKNQPQHF. The CDR3 region has the DNA TGTGCCAGCTCACAAACCAAGAATCAGCCCCAGCATTTT.

V and J are TRBV18 and TRBJ2-7, with D perhaps TRBD1 or TRBD2 (6 bases each). Trimming removed 2 bases from V and 4 bases from J, with 18 bases in between. Germline values: CDR1 KGHSH, CDR2 LQKENI. The CDR3 extends over 16 amino acids. The CDR3 region has the DNA TGTGCCAGCTCACCAGTTCAGGGGCAGGGGAGGTACGAGCAGTACTTC. This encodes CASSPVQGQGRYEQYF.

The table lists this clone with a count of one. The genes are TRBV6-1 and TRBJ1-5; D remains ambiguous. V was trimmed by 0 bases and J by 3 bases, leaving 6 bases between them. Germline V CDR1 and CDR2: MNHNS, SASEGT. This CDR3 has 14 amino acids. As DNA, the CDR3 is TGTGCCAGCAGTGAAGCGGTAGTCAATCAGCCCCAGCATTTT. Residues: CASSEAVVNQPQHF.

The chain recombines TRBV10-3 with TRBJ2-5; D may be TRBD2 (6 bases). V was cut by 0 bases and J by 5 bases, with 19 bases left in between. CDR1 ENHRY and CDR2 SYGVKD come from the germline V gene. There are 17 residues in the CDR3. The DNA of the CDR3 is TGTGCCATCAGTGAGTCGAGGAAAACTAGCAGATCGGAGACCCAGTACTTC. Encoded protein: CAISESRKTSRSETQYF.

The chain combines TRBV5-1 with TRBJ1-2, with 11 positions matching TRBD1. With V trimmed by 2 bases and J by 8 bases, 11 bases remained unmatched. Germline CDR1 and CDR2: SGHRS and YFSETQ. This CDR3 is 16 amino acids long. The CDR3 nucleotides read TGCGCCAGCAGCTTCGGGACAGGGGGAATCGAGGTGGGCTACACCTTC. Its protein is CASSFGTGGIEVGYTF.